A single sample gave rise to the 4 T cell receptor beta chains below, sequenced in a study of CD8 T cells in ankylosing spondylitis. MiXCR was run by TCRdb on the 5' RACE reads, yielding one entry per CDR3 protein. The data hold 250,000 or so distinct CDR3 sequences, with 15% to 20% observed a single time. Sequenced sample: blood, either unsorted or a sorted T cell fraction (not recorded which). The receptors come from a male donor with ankylosing spondylitis or in good health (not recorded which).

The table lists this clonotype with many counts. The J gene is TRBJ2-7, the V gene TRBV3-1, with 10 bases aligning to TRBD2. The CDR3 is 17 amino acids. J gave up 4 bases and V 0 bases, and 9 bases lay outside the gene matches. Germline V gene lookup returns CDR1 LGHDT and CDR2 YNNKEL (reference sequence). CDR3: CASSQELLAGALYEQYF. Written as DNA, the CDR3 is TGTGCCAGCAGCCAAGAGCTTCTAGCGGGAGCCCTTTACGAGCAGTACTTC.

The sample holds a few counts of this clonotype. The J gene is TRBJ1-2, the V gene TRBV29-1; TRBD1 might be the D (6 bases). This CDR3 has 11 residues. Trimming stripped 4 bases from V and 8 bases from J, with 11 bases between. Germline CDR1 SQVTM, CDR2 ANQGSEA. The CDR3 reads CSVGQGRGYTF. The CDR3 DNA sequence: TGCAGCGTTGGTCAGGGGCGAGGCTACACCTTC.

This clonotype was detected a few times. The rearrangement joins TRBV10-2 to TRBJ2-1; 8 bases are a match to TRBD1. Germline V gene sequence: CDR1 WSHSY, CDR2 SAAADI. Trimming cost V 2 bases and J 4 bases; bases outside gene matches: 4. CDR3 length equals 15 residues. CDR3 nucleotides: TGCGCCAGCAGTGAGGCAGGGGGCCATTACAATGAGCAGTTCTTC. Translated: CASSEAGGHYNEQFF.

This clonotype appeared many times. This sequence joins TRBV5-1 and TRBJ2-7; 7 bases agree with TRBD1. Germline V CDR1 and CDR2: SGHRS, YFSETQ. This CDR3 comprises 14 residues. After removal of 5 bases from V and 2 bases from J, the junction contained 7 bases not matched to a gene. This CDR3 is CASSLEQGTYEQYF. The CDR3 DNA follows: TGCGCCAGCAGTCTGGAACAGGGGACCTACGAGCAGTACTTC.